This T cell receptor beta chain was sequenced during a study of T-cell reconstitution after alpha-beta-depleted transplantation in children. The CDR3 is made up of 15 amino acids. V was shortened by 7 bases and J by 4 bases, with 18 bases between the two germline ends. As it was prepared, the TCRbeta library received unique molecular identifiers. TCRdb itself ran the PCR reads through MiXCR, one entry per CDR3 protein. The data contain approximately 640,000 distinct CDR3 sequences, approximately 15% of them seen just once; the ten biggest clones take up under 1.2%. The gene calls are TRBV12-3 or TRBV12-4 and TRBJ2-3; no clear D. This sample comprised PBMCs from the stem cell graft donor, obtained from the stem cell graft. This clonotype originated in a human donor who donated a stem cell graft to a child with acute myeloid leukemia. The CDR3 loop is CASKHVGFGADTQYF. CDR3 DNA: TGTGCCAGCAAACATGTGGGTTTTGGGGCAGATACGCAGTATTTT.